This section outlines one T cell receptor beta chain sequence together with its context. Antigen: not known. In TCRdb, the 5' RACE reads were re-called with MiXCR into one record per CDR3 protein. Here the sample spans under 1 million distinct CDR3 sequences, 9% to 15% being singletons. This sample is part of a study of identical twins. General study results and limits: The analysis was cross-sectional rather than longitudinal within donors.

This CDR3 contains 12 residues. Germline CDR1 and CDR2: SNHLY and FYNNEI. With V trimmed by 4 bases and J by 10 bases, 4 bases remained unmatched. A further study also used this sample, focusing on yellow fever vaccine responses in identical twins.

The sequenced material came from PBMCs. V is TRBV2 and J is TRBJ1-1, with TRBD1 matching over 9 bases. The receptor's source is a woman between 18 and 29 years old in good health. DNA of the CDR3: TGTGCCAGCAGTGGGGACAGGGTGAGAGCTTTCTTT. Translation gives CASSGDRVRAFF.